Following are 24 T cell receptor beta chains from one sample sequenced in a study of T cell repertoires in aging, cancer and after chemotherapy. TCR beta rearrangements were amplified from peripheral blood genomic DNA. Multiplex touch-down PCR with TRB-A/B primers amplified rearranged V-D-J TRB sequences. TCRdb used MiXCR to reprocess the multiplex PCR reads, holding one entry per CDR3 protein. The sample has about 5,700 distinct CDR3 sequences, under 45% seen once. Sequencing was performed on blood. These receptor sequences come from a human donor in good health.

V gene TRBV12-3 or TRBV12-4 combines with J gene TRBJ2-2; no reliable D call. The CDR3 runs 12 residues. V lost 7 bases, J lost 3 bases, and 6 bases lay in between. The CDR3 bases are TGTGCCAGCACCTCGGACACCGGGGAGCTGTTTTTT. Its translation is CASTSDTGELFF.

The chain is built from TRBV30 and TRBJ1-2, with 7 bases that match TRBD1. Germline CDR1 reads GTSNPN; CDR2 reads SVGIG (reference sequence). The CDR3 sequence is 14 residues long. Trimming took 1 base from V and 3 from J; bases not matched to a gene: 5. CDR3 in amino acids: CAWSAYRGDYGYTF. DNA of the CDR3: TGTGCCTGGAGTGCCTACAGGGGTGACTATGGCTACACCTTC.

This clonotype was detected only a few times. The V call is TRBV30, the J call TRBJ1-3; D is unresolved. The CDR3 has 14 amino acids. From germline, CDR1 is GTSNPN and CDR2 SVGIG (reference sequence). V lost 4 bases to trimming and J lost 4 bases, with 14 bases between them. The CDR3 is CAWIPREGGNTIYF. CDR3 sequence (DNA): TGTGCCTGGATCCCAAGGGAGGGAGGAAACACCATATATTTT.

This chain connects TRBV20-1 to TRBJ2-1, with a weak D call TRBD1 (6 bases). CDR1 is DFQATT and CDR2 is SNEGSKA in the germline V gene (reference sequence). V was pared by 1 base and J by 1 base, with 8 bases between. The CDR3 consists of 14 residues. CDR3 coding DNA: TGCAGTGCTAGAGGGGACACGTCCTACAATGAGCAGTTCTTC. Amino acids: CSARGDTSYNEQFF.

This chain links TRBV6-2 or TRBV6-3 with TRBJ2-1, with 7 bases fitting TRBD2. Per germline, CDR1 MNHEY and CDR2 SVGEGT. Trimming at V came to 3 bases and at J to 4 bases, leaving 6 bases not matched to a gene. The CDR3 runs to 15 residues. The CDR3, as DNA: TGTGCCAGCAGTTATGCTGGGGGGGATTACAATGAGCAGTTCTTC. Protein product: CASSYAGGDYNEQFF.

This rearrangement joins TRBV6-2 or TRBV6-3 to TRBJ1-2; a possible D gene is TRBD1 (5 bases). The CDR3 is 16 residues long. The V end lost 4 bases, the J end lost 5 bases, and 20 bases lay between the germline ends. In germline, CDR1 is MNHEY, CDR2 SVGEGT. The CDR3 nucleotides read TGTGCCAGCAGTTTTTCACCGGGACCGGCCATTTATGGCTACACCTTC. Amino acids: CASSFSPGPAIYGYTF.

This chain uses TRBV29-1 with TRBJ2-1, with TRBD2 matching 8 bases. V lost 2 bases, J lost 2 bases, and 2 bases stayed unmatched. CDR3 length: 14 amino acids. The germline V gene encodes CDR1 SQVTM and CDR2 ANQGSEA. The CDR3 DNA sequence: TGCAGCGTTGAATTACTAGCGGCCTACAATGAGCAGTTCTTC. It is translated as CSVELLAAYNEQFF.

The rearrangement joins TRBV5-6 to TRBJ1-1; 7 bases line up with TRBD1. The germline V gene encodes CDR1 SGHDT and CDR2 YYEEEE. The CDR3 is 12 residues long. The V and J ends lost 3 bases and 6 bases, in that order; junction bases with no gene match: 2. The CDR3 loop reads CASSWTGAEAFF. In nucleotides, the CDR3 is TGTGCCAGCAGCTGGACAGGCGCTGAAGCTTTCTTT.

The chain employs TRBV5-6 and TRBJ1-2; D is undetermined. The CDR3 contains 14 residues. The germline V and J ends were trimmed by 3 bases and 3 bases, with 12 bases remaining between them. Germline V gene data show CDR1 as SGHDT and CDR2 as YYEEEE. The CDR3 region is CASSWKGVDYGYTF. The CDR3 DNA reads TGTGCCAGCAGCTGGAAGGGCGTAGACTATGGCTACACCTTC.

This clonotype showed up just a few times. V gene TRBV6-4 combines with J gene TRBJ2-1; TRBD2 matches at 10 bases. V trimming: 4 bases; J trimming: 5 bases; junction bases outside the gene matches: 5. The CDR3 runs 15 residues. Germline lookup yields CDR1 MRHNA and CDR2 SNTAGT. The CDR3 region is CASSVLAGTDNEQFF. CDR3 sequence (DNA): TGTGCCAGCAGTGTACTAGCGGGGACTGACAATGAGCAGTTCTTC.

The chain carries TRBV15 and TRBJ2-7; D possibly uses TRBD1 or TRBD2 (5 bases each). Trimming cost V 3 bases and J 1 base, with 10 bases left between them. CDR3 size: 14 residues. Germline CDR1 and CDR2: LNHNV and YYDKDF (reference sequence). This CDR3 reads CATSSGDESYEQYF. The DNA for the CDR3 is TGTGCCACCAGCAGCGGGGACGAGTCCTACGAGCAGTACTTC.

V gene TRBV29-1 combines with J gene TRBJ1-4, with 11 bases matching TRBD1. CDR3 length: 15 amino acids. With V trimmed by 6 bases and J by 1 base, 4 bases remained unmatched. CDR1 is SQVTM and CDR2 is ANQGSEA in the germline V gene. The CDR3 DNA reads TGCAGCGTCCCCGGGACAGGGGGAACTAATGAAAAACTGTTTTTT. Its translation is CSVPGTGGTNEKLFF.

This clonotype is medium-sized within its sample. The chain employs TRBV6-1 and TRBJ2-1, with D possibly being TRBD1 or TRBD2 (5 bases each). This CDR3 contains 13 residues. Germline assignment: CDR1 MNHNS and CDR2 SASEGT. Trimming removed 6 bases at V and 3 bases at J, with 9 bases between. The CDR3 DNA reads as TGTGCCAGCAGGCAGGGAGTCTACAATGAGCAGTTCTTC. Protein product: CASRQGVYNEQFF.

In this sample, this clonotype is medium-sized. The gene calls are TRBV29-1 and TRBJ1-2; D gene ambiguous. Trimming shortened V by 6 bases and J by 2 bases, and 13 bases separated the two germline ends. CDR1 and CDR2 (germline): SQVTM, ANQGSEA. CDR3 length equals 13 residues. CDR3 in amino acids: CSVASGENYGYTF. In DNA, the CDR3 is TGCAGCGTCGCGTCCGGAGAAAACTATGGCTACACCTTC.

Note on this clonotype: Sequence at one end of the junction differs from germline and may be a read error. This sequence joins TRBV29-1 and TRBJ1-1; D is unclear. The CDR3 is 13 amino acids. Germline CDR1 and CDR2: SQVTM and ANQGSEA. Here the CDR3 DNA reads TGCAGCGTTGAAGTAGAGGAGAACATTGAAGCTTTCTTT. Amino acids: CSVEVEENIEAFF.

This clonotype is labeled medium-sized. The chain uses TRBV11-1 and TRBJ2-5; D remains unclear. Trimming shortened V by 5 bases and J by 1 base, and 8 bases separated the two germline ends. CDR3 length: 13 residues. From germline, CDR1 is SGHAT and CDR2 FQDESV (reference sequence). The CDR3 DNA reads as TGTGCCAGCAGCCCGACCGGCCAAGAGACCCAGTACTTC. Encoded protein: CASSPTGQETQYF.

This clonotype was detected only a few times. The chain couples TRBV12-3 or TRBV12-4 to TRBJ1-1, with D possibly TRBD1 on 6 matching bases. The CDR3 totals 12 residues. V was shortened by 7 bases and J by 6 bases, with 12 bases between the two germline ends. CDR3 in amino acids: CASTTDSPEAFF. DNA for the CDR3: TGTGCCAGCACTACGGACAGCCCTGAAGCTTTCTTT.

This chain uses TRBV6-5 with TRBJ1-2, with TRBD1 matching 8 bases. The V gene's germline CDR1 is MNHEY and CDR2 SVGAGI. There are 13 residues in the CDR3. V shed 2 bases and J 10 bases; nucleotides not matched to a gene: 6. CDR3 DNA: TGTGCCAGCAGTTACGGACAGGGCTATAACTACACCTTC. Encoded protein: CASSYGQGYNYTF.

This clonotype has just one count. The chain couples TRBV27 to TRBJ1-5; 8 positions match TRBD1. Germline CDR1 MNHEY, CDR2 SMNVEV (reference sequence). J gave up 7 bases and V 8 bases, and 13 bases lay outside the gene matches. The CDR3 consists of 15 residues. In nucleotides, the CDR3 is TGTGCCAGCGGTTCCTGGACAGGGACGGAACAGCCCCAGCATTTT. The encoded protein is CASGSWTGTEQPQHF.

A few counts support this clonotype. V gene TRBV6-5 combines with J gene TRBJ1-1; D is unclear. The CDR3 sequence is 13 residues long. V lost 3 bases to trimming and J lost 2 bases, with 7 bases between them. Germline V gene sequence: CDR1 MNHEY, CDR2 SVGAGI. The CDR3 DNA reads as TGTGCCAGCAGTTATGAGGGAAACACTGAAGCTTTCTTT. It encodes CASSYEGNTEAFF.

This chain joins TRBV6-5 and TRBJ1-1; D uncertain. Germline V gives CDR1 MNHEY, CDR2 SVGAGI. V lost 3 bases and J lost 0, with 14 bases in between. The CDR3 extends over 16 amino acids. CDR3 nucleotides: TGTGCCAGCAGTTATTGGGCGGGAGGTCTGAACACTGAAGCTTTCTTT. Amino acid sequence: CASSYWAGGLNTEAFF.

The chain combines TRBV6-1 with TRBJ1-2; D ambiguous. Germline V gives CDR1 MNHNS, CDR2 SASEGT. The CDR3 loop spans 13 amino acids. V was shortened by 2 bases and J by 8 bases, with 12 bases between the two germline ends. Here the CDR3 reads CASSEMGRRGYTF. As DNA, the CDR3 is TGTGCCAGCAGTGAAATGGGGAGGAGGGGCTACACCTTC.

This clonotype was observed a handful of times. This chain links TRBV18 with TRBJ1-4; 9 nucleotides align to TRBD1. This CDR3 is 19 amino acids long. The ends lost 2 bases at V and 8 bases at J; junction bases unmatched: 18. Germline V gives CDR1 KGHSH, CDR2 LQKENI. CDR3 loop: CASSPTGTGRSSVTEKLFF. Written as DNA, the CDR3 is TGTGCCAGCTCACCAACCGGGACAGGGCGTAGTTCCGTTACCGAAAAACTGTTTTTT.

J is TRBJ2-1 and V is TRBV6-2 or TRBV6-3; TRBD2 agrees at 12 bases. In germline, CDR1 is MNHEY, CDR2 SVGEGT. The CDR3 runs to 15 residues. V was pared by 2 bases and J by 8 bases, with 4 bases of the junction left unmatched. The CDR3 loop reads CASSYLAGGPHEQFF. The CDR3 DNA reads as TGTGCCAGCAGTTACCTAGCGGGGGGGCCTCATGAGCAGTTCTTC.